Below, 14 T cell receptor beta chains from the same sample are listed, as sequenced in a study of neurological immune-mediated disorders. TCRdb re-called the 5' RACE reads through MiXCR, storing one row per CDR3 protein. Of over 50,000 distinct CDR3 sequences detected, around 3.3% appear once; the ten largest clones hold under 6%. The sequenced sample consisted of PBMCs. The receptors were gathered from a man aged 40-49 years with multiple sclerosis.

The CDR3 loop reads CASSYLGSLSNQPQHF. DNA of the CDR3: TGTGCCAGCAGTTACTTGGGCAGTCTCAGCAATCAGCCCCAGCATTTT. The gene calls are TRBV6-2 or TRBV6-3 and TRBJ1-5; D is uncertain. The CDR3 is 16 amino acids. V lost 1 base to trimming and J lost 1 base, with 11 bases between them. Germline CDR1 and CDR2: MNHEY and SVGEGT.

On this clonotype: The junction departs from the called germline gene at one end, perhaps through a read error. The genes are TRBV5-1 and TRBJ1-6, with TRBD1 matching over 10 bases. The CDR3 has 15 amino acids. Germline CDR1 SGHRS, CDR2 YFSETQ. The chain's CDR3 is CASSTRDRGSSPLNF. As DNA, the CDR3 is TGCGCCAGCAGCACCCGGGACAGGGGCAGTTCACCCCTCAACTTT. Filled out from reference TRBV5-1 and TRBJ1-6, the complete variable domain reads KAGVTQTPRYLIKTRGQQVTLSCSPISGHRSVSWYQQTPGQGLQFLFEYFSETQRNKGNFPGRFSGRQFSNSRSEMNVSTLELGDSALYLCASSTRDRGSSPLNFGNGTRLTVT.

This clonotype occurred many times. This sequence joins TRBV7-9 and TRBJ2-3; TRBD2 is a possible D gene (6 bases). Trimming stripped 2 bases from V and 6 bases from J, with 12 bases between. The length of the CDR3 is 14 residues. Germline V gene data show CDR1 as SEHNR and CDR2 as FQNEAQ (reference sequence). The CDR3 nucleotides are TGTGCCAGCAGCTTAACTCGGGGGATGGATACGCAGTATTTT. It translates to CASSLTRGMDTQYF.

Many counts were recorded for this clonotype. The chain links TRBV4-1 to TRBJ2-6, with 7 bases lining up with TRBD2. The CDR3 extends over 16 amino acids. V trimming: 0 bases; J trimming: 1 base; junction bases outside the gene matches: 0. Per the germline V gene, CDR1 is MGHRA and CDR2 is YSYEKL. CDR3 DNA: TGCGCCAGCAGCCAAGAGCGGGGGTCTGGGGCCAACGTCCTGACTTTC. Protein: CASSQERGSGANVLTF.

There are a few counts of this clonotype. The chain employs TRBV20-1 and TRBJ2-7, with D uncertain. The CDR3 extends over 12 amino acids. Looked up from germline, CDR1 is DFQATT and CDR2 is SNEGSKA (reference sequence). V was shortened by 3 bases and J by 6 bases, with 12 bases between the two germline ends. The CDR3 DNA reads TGCAGTGCTAGGTTACCTCCGGCCGAGCAGTACTTC. As protein: CSARLPPAEQYF.

This clonotype was counted many times. V and J are TRBV20-1 and TRBJ2-5; 10 bases match TRBD2. Germline assignment: CDR1 DFQATT and CDR2 SNEGSKA (reference sequence). The CDR3 spans 16 residues. The trim removed 3 bases at V and 5 bases at J, leaving 12 bases unmatched. In DNA, the CDR3 is TGCAGTGCTAGCAGACTAGCGGGCCCTAAGTCGGAGACCCAGTACTTC. Its protein product is CSASRLAGPKSETQYF.

This clonotype came up many times. CDR3 amino acids: CSPHPRGQGTEAFF. The CDR3 bases are TGCAGTCCCCACCCCAGGGGGCAGGGCACTGAAGCTTTCTTT. This sequence joins TRBV20-1 and TRBJ1-1; TRBD1 matches 8 bases. CDR3 length equals 14 residues. The V gene end was trimmed by 8 bases and the J gene end by 4 bases; junction bases not matched to a gene: 12. Germline V lookup: CDR1 DFQATT, CDR2 SNEGSKA (reference sequence).

This clonotype was observed many times. This sequence joins TRBV5-1 and TRBJ2-1; D is possibly TRBD2 (5 bases). V was shortened by 4 bases and J by 4 bases, with 12 bases between the two germline ends. This CDR3 has 14 amino acids. Germline V gene lookup returns CDR1 SGHRS and CDR2 YFSETQ. CDR3 region: CASSVDSPYNEQFF. In nucleotides, the CDR3 is TGCGCCAGCAGCGTGGACTCGCCATACAATGAGCAGTTCTTC.

This clonotype has ten or more counts. The chain links TRBV3-1 to TRBJ2-1, with D perhaps TRBD1 (6 bases). This CDR3 is 14 amino acids long. Trimming cost V 7 bases and J 8 bases, with 18 bases left between them. CDR1 is LGHDT, CDR2 YNNKEL, per germline (reference sequence). CDR3 bases: TGTGCCAGCATGACGGCAGGGGCTGTGGATGAGCAGTTCTTC. Translated: CASMTAGAVDEQFF.

This clonotype was observed many times. The rearrangement joins TRBV7-2 to TRBJ2-2; 7 bases fit TRBD2. Looked up from germline, CDR1 is SGHTA and CDR2 is FQGNSA. The CDR3 has 16 residues. Trimming cost V 5 bases and J 0 bases; bases outside gene matches: 6. For the CDR3, the DNA is TGTGCCAGCAGCCCCCTGGCGGGGGCGAACACCGGGGAGCTGTTTTTT. Protein sequence: CASSPLAGANTGELFF.

This clonotype has ten or more counts. The rearrangement uses TRBV11-2 and TRBJ2-1; 8 positions agree with TRBD2. The ends lost 6 bases at V and 10 bases at J; junction bases unmatched: 14. CDR3 length: 15 amino acids. The germline CDR1 and CDR2 sequences are SGHAT and FQNNGV. The CDR3 bases are TGTGCCAGCAGTTCGCTAGCGGGCCCCCCAAAGGAGCAGTTCTTC. Its translation is CASSSLAGPPKEQFF.

This clonotype was picked up many times. J is TRBJ1-5 and V is TRBV3-1; D is ambiguous. The CDR3 runs 15 residues. The V and J ends lost 0 bases and 2 bases respectively, with 8 bases between them. Germline values: CDR1 LGHDT, CDR2 YNNKEL (reference sequence). For the CDR3, the DNA is TGTGCCAGCAGCCAAGATCAGTTTGGCAATCAGCCCCAGCATTTT. Amino acids: CASSQDQFGNQPQHF.

At least ten counts were recorded for this clonotype. The V call is TRBV6-7, the J call TRBJ2-2; a weak D match, TRBD1 (7 bases). TRBV6-7 is identified as an open reading frame with a role that is uncertain. The ends were cut back, 7 bases at V and 6 bases at J, with 21 bases in the middle. The CDR3 sequence is 16 residues long. The CDR3 DNA reads as TGTGCCAGCACTCTCCCGGGACAGCTAGCGTCCGGGGAGCTGTTTTTT. This encodes CASTLPGQLASGELFF.

Many counts were recorded for this clonotype. The rearrangement uses TRBV19 and TRBJ2-1, with D tentatively TRBD1 or TRBD2 (5 bases each). There are 15 residues in the CDR3. V lost 11 bases and J 2 bases, leaving 19 bases between the germline ends. Per the germline V gene, CDR1 is LNHDA and CDR2 is SQIVND (reference sequence). CDR3 nucleotide sequence: TGTGCCTCCCGATTGAGGGGTACGGCCTACAATGAGCAGTTCTTC. It specifies CASRLRGTAYNEQFF. The variable domain in full, completed from reference TRBV19 and TRBJ2-1, reads DGGITQSPKYLFRKEGQNVTLSCEQNLNHDAMYWYRQDPGQGLRLIYYSQIVNDFQKGDIAEGYSVSREKKESFPLTVTSAQKNPTAFYLCASRLRGTAYNEQFFGPGTRLTVL.